The 24 T cell receptor beta chains in this list originate from one sample, sequenced in a study of T cells after yellow fever vaccination (dated 2019 in TCRdb). Library generation was performed with 5' RACE. The listed sequencing device is Illumina HiSeq 2500. TCRdb's own reprocessing of the public reads used fastp at Q25 and MiXCR and kept productive beta chains. Duplicate CDR3 protein sequences are folded into a single record with the most common DNA and genes. The sample has almost 600,000 distinct CDR3 sequences on record, 13% of them singletons. Jointly, the top ten make up around an eighth of the sample. The label giving this sample's treatment or condition can be read as: live attenuated yellow fever vaccine strain. This specimen consisted of PBMCs, obtained on the day of the yellow fever booster vaccination. Source of these receptors: a man aged 30 to 39 who received the YFV17D yellow fever vaccine.

V usage is TRBV5-4 and J usage is TRBJ2-7; maybe TRBD2 (6 bases). The CDR3 has 15 residues. V was trimmed by 4 bases and J by 5 bases, leaving 19 bases between them. Germline V CDR1 and CDR2: SGHNT, YYREEE (reference sequence). DNA of the CDR3: TGTGCCAGCAGCGTCTACCGGGACTCACTAGACGAGCAGTACTTC. This sequence encodes CASSVYRDSLDEQYF.

This clonotype was found a few times. The J gene is TRBJ1-1, the V gene TRBV5-1; 12 bases are shared with TRBD1. V lost 0 bases to trimming and J lost 6 bases; unmatched junction nucleotides: 15. The CDR3 consists of 19 residues. Germline CDR1 reads SGHRS; CDR2 reads YFSETQ. The DNA of the CDR3 is TGCGCCAGCAGCTTGGTAGTAAGCGGGGACAGGGGGCGCAGGGCTGAAGCTTTCTTT. Translated, it gives CASSLVVSGDRGRRAEAFF.

The chain joins TRBV10-2 to TRBJ2-4, with a weak D call TRBD2 (7 bases). Germline V gene lookup returns CDR1 WSHSY and CDR2 SAAADI. This CDR3 region has 13 residues. Trimming shortened V by 4 bases and J by 8 bases, and 12 bases separated the two germline ends. CDR3 protein: CASSGGGAYIQYF. The CDR3 DNA reads as TGCGCCAGCAGTGGGGGGGGCGCATACATTCAGTACTTC.

This clonotype was seen a few times. This CDR3 is CASSLPDAAGYEQYF. The CDR3 DNA reads as TGCGCCAGCAGCTTGCCGGACGCGGCCGGCTACGAGCAGTACTTC. This chain links TRBV5-1 with TRBJ2-7; D is unclear. Per germline, CDR1 SGHRS and CDR2 YFSETQ. The V end lost 1 base, the J end lost 3 bases, and 14 bases lay between the germline ends. The CDR3 length is 15 residues.

The chain carries TRBV30 and TRBJ2-2; D is possibly TRBD2 (6 bases). Germline V gives CDR1 GTSNPN, CDR2 SVGIG (reference sequence). The CDR3 runs to 13 residues. Trimming removed 5 bases at V and 1 base at J, with 8 bases between. CDR3 amino acids: CAWRLGNTGELFF. In nucleotides, the CDR3 is TGTGCCTGGCGACTAGGGAACACCGGGGAGCTGTTTTTT.

This clonotype has ten or more counts. This chain connects TRBV9 to TRBJ1-5; unclear D gene. The V gene lost 5 bases and the J gene lost 2 bases, with 8 bases spanning the gap. The V gene's germline CDR1 is SGDLS and CDR2 YYNGEE. This CDR3 has 13 residues. CDR3 sequence reads: CASSVKGNQPQHF. The DNA for the CDR3 is TGTGCCAGCAGTGTCAAGGGCAATCAGCCCCAGCATTTT.

This clonotype was seen only a few times. Here the CDR3 reads CATALRDTGELFF. Here the CDR3 DNA reads TGTGCCACCGCCCTTCGGGACACCGGGGAGCTGTTTTTT. The gene calls are TRBV12-3 or TRBV12-4 and TRBJ2-2, with D uncertain. This CDR3 region has 13 residues. Trimming took off 10 bases at V and 3 bases at J, with 12 bases between the two ends.

This clonotype was observed a handful of times. The chain couples TRBV6-5 to TRBJ1-4; D perhaps matches TRBD1 (5 bases). Trimming left V 2 bases short and J 2 bases short, with 12 bases between. The CDR3 runs 16 residues. CDR1 and CDR2 (germline): MNHEY, SVGAGI. The CDR3 nucleotides are TGTGCCAGCAGTTACGGTTTCGGGGACACTAATGAAAAACTGTTTTTT. Translating gives CASSYGFGDTNEKLFF.

The V call is TRBV20-1, the J call TRBJ2-6, with D maybe TRBD2 (6 bases). Germline V gene sequence: CDR1 DFQATT, CDR2 SNEGSKA (reference sequence). The CDR3 consists of 14 residues. V shed 3 bases and J shed 2 bases, with 8 bases lying between them. The CDR3 DNA is TGCAGTGCTAGGCGGGAAACTGGGGCCAACGTCCTGACTTTC. Its translation: CSARRETGANVLTF.

This clonotype occurred a few times. This rearrangement joins TRBV12-3 or TRBV12-4 to TRBJ1-4, with TRBD1 as a possible D gene (5 bases). CDR3 size: 12 residues. V dropped 5 bases and J dropped 12 bases, with 13 bases sitting between them. CDR3 nucleotides: TGTGCCAGCAGTCGACAGACCTGGGAACTGTTTTTT. Its protein is CASSRQTWELFF.

This clonotype was observed a handful of times. The chain recombines TRBV20-1 with TRBJ2-1, with unresolved D. The CDR3 totals 13 residues. Germline loops: CDR1 DFQATT, CDR2 SNEGSKA (reference sequence). V was cut by 6 bases and J by 2 bases, with 11 bases left in between. The CDR3 DNA follows: TGCAGTGCAAAGCGTCAGACCTACAATGAGCAGTTCTTC. Translated: CSAKRQTYNEQFF.

The chain is built from TRBV7-2 and TRBJ2-1; weak D call: TRBD2 (6 bases). V was shortened by 3 bases and J by 9 bases, with 12 bases between the two germline ends. The germline gives CDR1 SGHTA, CDR2 FQGNSA. The CDR3 runs 13 residues. CDR3 protein: CASSFGGVIEQFF. The CDR3 DNA is TGTGCCAGCAGCTTCGGGGGAGTTATTGAGCAGTTCTTC.

A few counts support this clonotype. The chain couples TRBV7-9 to TRBJ2-5; D not resolved. Germline V gene lookup returns CDR1 SEHNR and CDR2 FQNEAQ (reference sequence). V lost 2 bases and J lost 4, with 17 bases in between. This CDR3 comprises 16 residues. CDR3 sequence (DNA): TGTGCCAGCAGCTTATCGGTGGCAGCTCTCGGAGAGACCCAGTACTTC. Translation gives CASSLSVAALGETQYF.

The chain couples TRBV19 to TRBJ2-1, with D uncertain. The CDR3 sequence is 12 residues long. V lost 8 bases to trimming and J lost 10 bases, with 15 bases between them. Germline CDR1 LNHDA, CDR2 SQIVND (reference sequence). CDR3 sequence (DNA): TGTGCCAGTGAGTCAGCCGGCGTGGAGCAGTTCTTC. Protein: CASESAGVEQFF.

The chain couples TRBV7-9 to TRBJ2-7; D is unresolved. Germline V lookup: CDR1 SEHNR, CDR2 FQNEAQ (reference sequence). V shed 4 bases and J shed 5 bases, with 6 bases lying between them. The CDR3 has 11 amino acids. The DNA for the CDR3 is TGTGCCAGCAGCTCCAACCACGAGCAGTACTTC. Protein: CASSSNHEQYF.

The CDR3 region is CASSPGRGRMNNEQFF. CDR3 sequence (DNA): TGTGCCAGCTCACCCGGGCGCGGGAGGATGAACAATGAGCAGTTCTTC. V is TRBV18 and J is TRBJ2-1; 8 bases match TRBD2. CDR3 length: 16 residues. Germline CDR1 reads KGHSH; CDR2 reads LQKENI. The V gene end was trimmed by 3 bases and the J gene end by 5 bases; junction bases not matched to a gene: 9.

The V call is TRBV20-1, the J call TRBJ2-4, with D perhaps being TRBD1 or TRBD2 (5 bases each). The CDR3 extends over 16 amino acids. Germline-derived CDR1 and CDR2 are DFQATT and SNEGSKA (reference sequence). The CDR3 spells CCAEGLARPAKNIQYF. The CDR3 bases are TGCTGCGCCGAGGGGCTAGCAAGACCCGCCAAAAACATTCAGTACTTC.

This clonotype was detected a few times. The J gene is TRBJ1-5, the V gene TRBV5-1, with no clear D. The V end lost 5 bases, the J end lost 5 bases, and 17 bases lay between the germline ends. Per the germline V gene, CDR1 is SGHRS and CDR2 is YFSETQ. The CDR3 length is 15 residues. This chain's CDR3 is CASSLMAGLYQPQHF. The CDR3 DNA reads TGCGCCAGCAGTTTGATGGCGGGCTTGTATCAGCCCCAGCATTTT.

The chain carries TRBV9 and TRBJ2-5; 8 bases are a match to TRBD2. The CDR3 totals 15 residues. CDR1 and CDR2 from the germline V gene are SGDLS and YYNGEE. The V segment lost 0 bases and the J segment 4 bases; nucleotides outside the gene matches: 5. The CDR3 coding sequence is TGTGCCAGCAGCGTAGGCAGCGGGAGCGGAGAGACCCAGTACTTC. It yields the protein CASSVGSGSGETQYF.

This clonotype was recorded a few times. The chain joins TRBV20-1 to TRBJ2-1, with 15 bases aligning to TRBD2. In germline, CDR1 is DFQATT, CDR2 SNEGSKA (reference sequence). The CDR3 contains 15 residues. V gave up 8 bases and J gave up 6 bases; unmatched junction bases: 8. The CDR3 DNA follows: TGCAGTCCGGGACTAGCGGGAGGAGGGGGCAATGAGCAGTTCTTC. Translation: CSPGLAGGGGNEQFF.

This clonotype was seen many times. This sequence joins TRBV18 and TRBJ2-1; D remains ambiguous. V dropped 2 bases and J dropped 4 bases, with 15 bases sitting between them. The CDR3 is 16 amino acids. Germline CDR1 and CDR2: KGHSH and LQKENI. CDR3 DNA sequence: TGTGCCAGCTCACCAAGGTTAAGGCTAACTTACAATGAGCAGTTCTTC. Its protein is CASSPRLRLTYNEQFF.

This chain uses TRBV20-1 with TRBJ1-3; possibly TRBD1 for D (6 bases). The CDR3 spans 16 residues. Germline V lookup: CDR1 DFQATT, CDR2 SNEGSKA (reference sequence). Trimming took off 0 bases at V and 6 bases at J, with 18 bases between the two ends. The CDR3 region has the DNA TGCAGTGCTAGAGATCTTCCCAGGGGAGGAGTAAACACCATATATTTT. Its protein product is CSARDLPRGGVNTIYF.

This clonotype was recorded a few times. V and J are TRBV6-5 and TRBJ2-7; either TRBD1 or TRBD2 may supply D (5 bases each). Germline V CDR1 and CDR2: MNHEY, SVGAGI. Trimming shortened V by 1 base and J by 7 bases, and 17 bases separated the two germline ends. The CDR3 length is 15 residues. The DNA for the CDR3 is TGTGCCAGCAGTTACTTATATCGGGACGGTACAGAGCAGTACTTC. Translating it yields CASSYLYRDGTEQYF.

The chain has TRBV6-1 and TRBJ2-5; D uncertain. The V end was cut by 5 bases, the J end by 0 bases, with 10 bases between. The CDR3 loop spans 14 amino acids. The germline CDR1 and CDR2 sequences are MNHNS and SASEGT. Written as DNA, the CDR3 is TGTGCCAGCAGTCTGACGGCGTACCAAGAGACCCAGTACTTC. Protein sequence: CASSLTAYQETQYF.